This TCR beta chain stems from a study of T cells in Graves' hyperthyroidism and ophthalmopathy. From RNA transcripts, TCR beta CDR3 regions were amplified. The TCR CDR3 first-round RT-PCR relied on the HTBI primer set. Each CDR3 protein gets one entry after TCRdb re-called the multiplex PCR reads with MiXCR. Among some 300,000 distinct CDR3 sequences listed, approximately 15% were seen once. This clonotype was counted a few times. Diagnostic decisions used clinical symptoms, serum thyroxine and TRAb, thyroid ultrasound and orbital computed tomography. Germline CDR1 is GTSNPN and CDR2 is SVGIG (reference sequence). The CDR3 is made up of 13 amino acids. Germline trimming cut 6 bases from V and 4 bases from J; bases unmatched to any gene: 7.

This receptor was identified in a man aged 25 to 40 with Graves' hyperthyroidism. The genes are TRBV30 and TRBJ2-7; TRBD1 aligns across 9 bases. Sample: blood. The DNA for the CDR3 is TGTGCCTGCACAGGGGGCTTCATATACGAGCAGTACTTC. The encoded protein is CACTGGFIYEQYF.